These T cell receptor beta chains were read from a single sample in a study of CD8+ T cells in alopecia areata. Generated by immunoSEQ multiplex PCR, the TCRdb table keeps only in-frame clones and is missing some. The data show 4,400 or so clones, around 90% seen once. Material: skin, obtained at week 4, from a patient treated with tofacitinib. The receptors here all came from a human donor with alopecia areata. The CDR3 runs from the conserved cysteine through the conserved F or W. Each record gives: J gene, D gene, V gene, clone size, CDR3 DNA, CDR3 protein. D genes are given only for firm matches. Size tells how often a clone was seen (once, few, many) or the class of an expanded clone, and some rows leave it out.

>TRBJ2-6|.|TRBV29-1|.
TGCAGCGTTGAAGGGCGGCAGACTGGGGCCAACGTCCTGACTTTC
CSVEGRQTGANVLTF
>TRBJ2-2|TRBD2|TRBV19|.
TGTGCCAGTAGTCCCGGGACTACGAACACCGGGGAGCTGTTTTTT
CASSPGTTNTGELFF
>TRBJ1-3|.|TRBV29-1|.
TGCAGCGTTTTCGAACCGGGCGCCCCTGGAAACACCATATATTTT
CSVFEPGAPGNTIYF
>TRBJ2-5|TRBD1|TRBV16|.
TGTGCCAGCAGCCAAAGACAGGGGGCAGAGACCCAGTACTTC
CASSQRQGAETQYF
>TRBJ1-2|.|TRBV6-6|once
TGTGCCAGCACACGGCAGGGTACTGCTGGCTACACCTTC
CASTRQGTAGYTF
>TRBJ1-2|TRBD1|TRBV5-4|.
TGTGCCAGCAGCCTCCCCGGACAGGGAAAGGACGGCTACACCTTC
CASSLPGQGKDGYTF
>TRBJ1-2|.|TRBV13|.
TGTGCCAGCAGCTCCCGACTCGCGGCTAACTATGGCTACACCTTC
CASSSRLAANYGYTF
>TRBJ1-6|.|TRBV30|.
TGTGCCTGGAATGCGGGGGAAGGATCACCCCTCCACTTT
CAWNAGEGSPLHF
>TRBJ1-2|.|TRBV27|few
TGTGCCAGCAGTTTATCGATTCGGGGTCATAACTATGGCTACACCTTC
CASSLSIRGHNYGYTF
>TRBJ1-2|.|TRBV2|.
TGTGCCAGCAGAAACAGGGATTCCTATGGCTACACCTTC
CASRNRDSYGYTF
>TRBJ2-2|TRBD1|TRBV7-2|.
TGTGCCAGCAGCCAGACAGGGTGGGGTACCGGGGAGCTGTTTTTT
CASSQTGWGTGELFF
>TRBJ1-5|TRBD1|TRBV19|.
TGTGCCAGTAGCGCTGTCCGGGACAGAAAGGGCCATCAGCCCCAGCATTTT
CASSAVRDRKGHQPQHF
>TRBJ1-5|TRBD1|TRBV2|.
TGTGCCAGCAGGAAAACAGGGGGCGGGAATCAGCCCCAGCATTTT
CASRKTGGGNQPQHF